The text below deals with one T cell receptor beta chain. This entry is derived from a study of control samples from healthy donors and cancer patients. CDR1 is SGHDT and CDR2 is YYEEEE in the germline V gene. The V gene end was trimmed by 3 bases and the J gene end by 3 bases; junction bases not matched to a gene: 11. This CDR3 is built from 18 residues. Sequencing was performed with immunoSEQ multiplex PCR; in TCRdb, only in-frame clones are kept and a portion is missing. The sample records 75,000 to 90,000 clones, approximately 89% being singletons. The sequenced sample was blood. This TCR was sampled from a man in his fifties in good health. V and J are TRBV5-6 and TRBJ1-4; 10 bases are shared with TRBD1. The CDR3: CASSYTPGQGFANEKLFF. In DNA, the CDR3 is TGTGCCAGCAGCTACACCCCGGGACAGGGGTTCGCTAATGAAAAACTGTTTTTT.